This T cell receptor (beta chain) was captured in a study of T cells after yellow fever vaccination. The germline V gene has CDR1 SGHRS and CDR2 YFSETQ. V was clipped by 4 bases and J by 6 bases; unmatched bases: 6. The CDR3 covers 14 residues. In TCRdb, the 5' RACE reads were re-called with MiXCR into one record per CDR3 protein. The sample shows hundreds of thousands of distinct CDR3 sequences, around 12% of them seen only once. The chain carries TRBV5-1 and TRBJ1-2, with TRBD1 identical over 10 bases. The sequencing here drew on PBMCs, taken on the day of the yellow fever booster vaccination. This sequence was found in a man aged 30 to 39 who received the YFV17D yellow fever vaccine. This CDR3 reads CASSPSGQGDGYTF. CDR3 nucleotides: TGCGCCAGCAGCCCGTCAGGACAGGGGGATGGCTACACCTTC.